This record looks at one T cell receptor beta chain sequence and its context. This sample is part of a study of blood T cell repertoires in COVID-19. The wider study: Collection of acute and convalescent COVID-19 samples took place in the United States, Italy and Spain. The analysed material was cDNA or gDNA that came from T cells, B-cell-depleted T cells, or PBMCs.

TCRdb keeps only in-frame clones here, not all; method: immunoSEQ multiplex PCR. The sample has approximately 270,000 clones; about 86% are singletons. Trimming shortened V by 4 bases and J by 2 bases, and 24 bases separated the two germline ends. The CDR3 has 19 amino acids. The germline V gene has CDR1 SGHDT and CDR2 YYEEEE. The sequenced material came from peripheral blood. This chain links TRBV5-6 with TRBJ2-2; possible D gene TRBD1, 5 bases. The sequence was collected from an elderly man with acute or convalescent COVID-19. The CDR3 DNA sequence: TGTGCCAGCAGCCCGGAGCTGAATCAAGCAGGGATAAACACCGGGGAGCTGTTTTTT. Protein sequence: CASSPELNQAGINTGELFF. Full variable domain (outside the CDR3, taken from reference TRBV5-6 and TRBJ2-2): DAGVTQSPTHLIKTRGQQVTLRCSPKSGHDTVSWYQQALGQGPQFIFQYYEEEERQRGNFPDRFSGHQFPNYSSELNVNALLLGDSALYLCASSPELNQAGINTGELFFGEGSRLTVL.